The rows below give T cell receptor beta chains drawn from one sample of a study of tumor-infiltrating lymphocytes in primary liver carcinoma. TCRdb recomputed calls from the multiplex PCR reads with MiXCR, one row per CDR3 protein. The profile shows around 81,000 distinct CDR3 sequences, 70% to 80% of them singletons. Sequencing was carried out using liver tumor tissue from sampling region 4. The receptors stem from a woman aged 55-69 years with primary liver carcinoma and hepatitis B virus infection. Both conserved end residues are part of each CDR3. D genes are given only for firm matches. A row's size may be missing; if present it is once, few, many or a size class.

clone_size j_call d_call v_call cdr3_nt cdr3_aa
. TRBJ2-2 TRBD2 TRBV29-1 TGCAGTGTAAAGGGACTACCGACAAACACCGGGGAGCTGTTTTTT CSVKGLPTNTGELFF
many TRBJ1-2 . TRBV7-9 TGTGCCAGCAGCTTAGCAGGGCAAAACCTCGGGGGCTACACCTTC CASSLAGQNLGGYTF
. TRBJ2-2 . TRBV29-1 TGCAGCGTCTCAAAGTCCGGCGGCACCGGGGAGCTGTTTTTT CSVSKSGGTGELFF
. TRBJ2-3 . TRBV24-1 TGTGCCACCAGTGTGGGGGTCCCCACAGATACGCAGTATTTT CATSVGVPTDTQYF
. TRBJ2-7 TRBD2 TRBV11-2 TGTGCCAGCAGCAGTCTAGCGGGAGTACGGCAGTACTTC CASSSLAGVRQYF
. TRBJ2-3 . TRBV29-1 TGCAGCGTTGCCGTGACTGGCGGGAGAAGGACAGATATGCAGTATTTT CSVAVTGGRRTDMQYF
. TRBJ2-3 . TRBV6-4 TGCGCCAGCGCTTCCCTAGTGGGAGGTACAGATACGCAGTATTTT CASASLVGGTDTQYF
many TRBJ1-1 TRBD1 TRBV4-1 TGCGCCAGCAGCCAAGCTTGGGCACAGGGGACTGAAGCTTTCTTT CASSQAWAQGTEAFF
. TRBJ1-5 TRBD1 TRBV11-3 TGTGCCTGCAGCTTAGAGACAGGGACCCATCCTCAGCCCCAGCATTTT CACSLETGTHPQPQHF
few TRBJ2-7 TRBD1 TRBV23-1 TGCGCCAGCAGTCAACCCCGGGACAGGGGGAACTTC CASSQPRDRGNF
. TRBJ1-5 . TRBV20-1 TGCAATGCCCTCCAGGGGCAGGCTAGCAATCAGCCCCAGCATTTT CNALQGQASNQPQHF
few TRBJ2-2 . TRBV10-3 TGTGCCATAAAATCCCGACTGAATAGTGGCTCCACCGGGGAGCTGTTTTTT CAIKSRLNSGSTGELFF
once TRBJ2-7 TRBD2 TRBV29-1 TGTAGCGTTTTGACTAGCGGAACCACCTACGAGCAGTACTTC CSVLTSGTTYEQYF
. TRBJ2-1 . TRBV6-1 TGTGCCAGCAGTGCCCTTAGTAACTCCTACAATGAGCAGTTCTTC CASSALSNSYNEQFF
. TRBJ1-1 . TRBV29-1 TGCAGCGTTGAGAACCGGCAGGATGGGTATCGACCTGAAGTTTTCTTT CSVENRQDGYRPEVFF
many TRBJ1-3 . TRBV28 TGTGCCAGCAGCCTACAGGGAACTGGAAACACCATATATTTT CASSLQGTGNTIYF
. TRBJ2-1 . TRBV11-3 TGTACCAGCTGCTTGGCAGCAGCTGCCCGGGGCGAGCAGTTCTTC CTSCLAAAARGEQFF
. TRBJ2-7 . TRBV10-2 TGCGCCATCAGTGAGTTGGGGCGTTACGAGCAGTACTTC CAISELGRYEQYF
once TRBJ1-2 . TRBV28 TGTGCCAACAGTTTAACGGGACCGTATGGCTACACGTTC CANSLTGPYGYTF
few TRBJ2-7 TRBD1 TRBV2 TGTGCCAGCACCGCGGACAGGGTACGGTGCGAGCAGTACTTC CASTADRVRCEQYF
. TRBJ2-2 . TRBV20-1 TGCAGTGCTCCGAAGACGGACCCGAACACCGGGGAGCTGTTTTTT CSAPKTDPNTGELFF
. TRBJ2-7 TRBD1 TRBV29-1 TGCAGCGTTGAAGACGTGAAAGGGACAGGACTCGACGAGCAGTACTTC CSVEDVKGTGLDEQYF
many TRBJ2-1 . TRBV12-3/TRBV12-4 TGTGCCAGCAGTTCGGTCTACAATGAGCAGTTCTTC CASSSVYNEQFF
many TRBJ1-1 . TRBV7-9 TGTGCCAGCAGCTTAATGGAAGTCGGTGAAGCTTTCTTT CASSLMEVGEAFF
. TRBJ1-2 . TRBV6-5 TGTGCCTGCAGTTACACAACACAGGGCCGGGGTTACACCTTC CACSYTTQGRGYTF
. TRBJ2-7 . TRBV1 TGCGCCAGGAAAAGGACCCCCTACGAGCGGTACTTC CARKRTPYERYF
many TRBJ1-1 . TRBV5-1 TGCGCCAGCAGCCCAGGACAGATTCGGAACACTGAAGCTTTCTTT CASSPGQIRNTEAFF
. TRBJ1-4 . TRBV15 TGTGCCACCAGCAGAGAGGGTCCGGGAGTCGGTGAAAAACTGTTTTTT CATSREGPGVGEKLFF
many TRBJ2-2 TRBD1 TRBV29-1 TGCAGCGTGATCCAAACCGGGACAGAGAACACCGGGGAGCTGTTTTTT CSVIQTGTENTGELFF
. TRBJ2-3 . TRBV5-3 TGTGCCAGAAACTTGGCTATCGAAGAAATTCTTACAGATACGCAGTATTTT CARNLAIEEILTDTQYF
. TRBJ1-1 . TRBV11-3 TGTGCCTGCAGCTTAGATGCGGTTACCCGGGCCTTCTTT CACSLDAVTRAFF
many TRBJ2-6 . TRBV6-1 TGTGCCAGCAGTGAAAGGCAGGCTGGGGCCAACGTCCTGACTTTC CASSERQAGANVLTF
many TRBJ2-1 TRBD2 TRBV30 TGTGCCTACGCACTAGCGGGAGCTCGGGATGAGCAGTTCTTC CAYALAGARDEQFF
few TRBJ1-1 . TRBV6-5 TGTGCCAGCAAGCTAATACATGGAGGAAACACTGAAGCTTCCTTT CASKLIHGGNTEASF
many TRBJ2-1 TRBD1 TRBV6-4 TGTGCCAGCAGTTCCAGCTCAGGGGGTTCCAATGAGCAGTTCTTC CASSSSSGGSNEQFF
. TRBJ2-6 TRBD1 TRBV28 TGTGCCAGCAGTCCGGGACAGGGAAAACCTGGGGCCGACGTCCTGACTTTC CASSPGQGKPGADVLTF
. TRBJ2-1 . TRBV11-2 TGTCCCAGCAGCTTGCCGGGACTATGGGACAATGAACAGTTCTTC CPSSLPGLWDNEQFF
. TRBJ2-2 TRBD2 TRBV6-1 TGTGCCAGCAGTGAGGCTAGCGGCACCTGGGACCTGTTTTTT CASSEASGTWDLFF
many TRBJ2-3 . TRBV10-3 TGTGCCATCAGTGTGGGGGGAGGCACAGATACGCAGTATTTT CAISVGGGTDTQYF
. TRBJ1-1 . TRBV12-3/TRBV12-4 TGTGCCAGCAGCTCTTCCGATGCGAACACTGAAGCTTTCTTT CASSSSDANTEAFF
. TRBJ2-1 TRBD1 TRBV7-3 TGTGCCAGCAGCTCTGGGACAGGCTCCTACAATGAGCAGTTCTTC CASSSGTGSYNEQFF